The source of this T cell receptor (beta chain) is a study of PD-1 blockade in classical Hodgkin lymphoma. As for this clone: Its target is unknown.

Time point denoted: cycle 4 day 1 (C4D1), after more than five weeks of nivolumab. Each patient experienced a relapse that followed autologous stem cell transplantation, and brentuximab vedotin exposure varied. Best responses fell into complete response, partial response or progressive disease. Only in-frame clones appear in the TCRdb table, and some are missing; sequencing was by immunoSEQ multiplex PCR. Of over 60,000 clones listed, approximately 92% are singletons. General study points: A significant rise in TCR diversity was seen by C4D1 for CD4+ cells but not for CD8+ cells. Nothing has yet pinned down what causes the repertoire differences, possibly disease activity or prior therapy. The study found complete responders had baseline diversity similar to newly diagnosed patients.

The sequence was collected from a human donor with classical Hodgkin lymphoma. The specimen was peripheral blood mononuclear cells (PBMCs), collected before the fourth cycle of nivolumab.

CDR3 in DNA: TGTGCCAGCAGCTTTAATCCCCGGGACAGAACCACCCGCCCGTACTTC. It codes for CASSFNPRDRTTRPYF. The J gene is TRBJ2-5, the V gene TRBV5-4, with 7 bases aligning to TRBD1. This CDR3 is 16 amino acids long. Trimming took 2 bases from V and 13 from J; bases not matched to a gene: 20. In germline, CDR1 is SGHNT, CDR2 YYREEE (reference sequence).